One T cell receptor (beta chain) is described in this entry. Its antigen is not identified. A universal primer site was created by template switching, with the cDNA bearing unique molecular identifiers. TCRdb re-derived calls from the 5' RACE reads in MiXCR, one entry per CDR3 protein. The sample lists about 720,000 distinct CDR3 sequences, under 9% occurring once. The sample originates from a study of identical twins. Study results and caveats: Memory repertoires lacked the insertion deficit that abundant cord blood beta clonotypes showed. Modeled out-of-frame TCR alpha sharing in monozygotic twins fell below observed levels.

CDR3 length: 13 amino acids. V was shortened by 4 bases and J by 8 bases, with 14 bases between the two germline ends. Germline loops: CDR1 SGHDT, CDR2 YYEEEE. The same sample was also used in a study of yellow fever vaccine responses in identical twins. Per that paper: Twins' vaccine T cell responses were reported to seem partly convergent and partly personalized.

The V and J genes are TRBV5-6 and TRBJ2-3, with no clear D. The source of this sequence is a woman between 18 and 29 years old in good health. Material: PBMCs. The CDR3 region is CASSIGAPGTQYF. DNA of the CDR3: TGTGCCAGCAGCATCGGAGCCCCTGGTACGCAGTATTTT.